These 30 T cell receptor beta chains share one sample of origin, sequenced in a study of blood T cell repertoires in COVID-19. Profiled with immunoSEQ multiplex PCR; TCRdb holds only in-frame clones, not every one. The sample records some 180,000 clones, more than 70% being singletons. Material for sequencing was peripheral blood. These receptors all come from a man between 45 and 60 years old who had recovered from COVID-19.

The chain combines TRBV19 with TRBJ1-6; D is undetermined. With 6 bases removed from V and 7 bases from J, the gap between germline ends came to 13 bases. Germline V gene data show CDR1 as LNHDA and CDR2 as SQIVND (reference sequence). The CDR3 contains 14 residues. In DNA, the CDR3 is TGTGCCAGTAGGTTGGGCAGCAGCAATTCACCCCTCCACTTT. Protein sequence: CASRLGSSNSPLHF.

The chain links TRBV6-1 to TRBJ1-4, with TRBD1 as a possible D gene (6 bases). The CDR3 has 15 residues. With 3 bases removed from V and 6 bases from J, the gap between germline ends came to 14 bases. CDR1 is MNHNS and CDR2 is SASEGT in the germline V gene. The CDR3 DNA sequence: TGTGCCAGCAGTGACACAGGGCAGGCGGATGAAAAACTGTTTTTT. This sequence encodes CASSDTGQADEKLFF.

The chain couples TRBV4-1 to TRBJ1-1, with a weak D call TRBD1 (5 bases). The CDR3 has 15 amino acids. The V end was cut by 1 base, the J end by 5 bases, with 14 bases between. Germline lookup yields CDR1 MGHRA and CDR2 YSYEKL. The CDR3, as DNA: TGCGCCAGCAGCCAAGTTTCTATGGGGGGAACTGAAGCTTTCTTT. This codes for CASSQVSMGGTEAFF.

The CDR3 region is CASSYSGTSGRNEQFF. The CDR3 nucleotides read TGTGCCAGCAGTTACTCGGGGACTAGCGGGAGGAATGAGCAGTTCTTC. This chain links TRBV6-2 or TRBV6-3 with TRBJ2-1; 15 nucleotides match TRBD2. CDR1 is MNHEY, CDR2 SVGEGT, per germline. With V trimmed by 0 bases and J by 7 bases, 1 base remained unmatched. The CDR3 is made up of 16 amino acids.

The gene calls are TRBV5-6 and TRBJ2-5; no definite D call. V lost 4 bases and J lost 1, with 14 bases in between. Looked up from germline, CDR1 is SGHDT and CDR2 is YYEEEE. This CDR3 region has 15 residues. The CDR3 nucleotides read TGTGCCAGCAGCCATGCTACAGATCTCCAAGAGACCCAGTACTTC. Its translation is CASSHATDLQETQYF.

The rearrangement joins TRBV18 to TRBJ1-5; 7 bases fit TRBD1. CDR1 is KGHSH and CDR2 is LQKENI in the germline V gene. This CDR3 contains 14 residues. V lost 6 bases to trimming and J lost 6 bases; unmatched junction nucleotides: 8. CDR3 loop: CASSPDRSGQPQHF. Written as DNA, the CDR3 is TGTGCCAGCTCTCCGGACAGGAGTGGTCAGCCCCAGCATTTT.

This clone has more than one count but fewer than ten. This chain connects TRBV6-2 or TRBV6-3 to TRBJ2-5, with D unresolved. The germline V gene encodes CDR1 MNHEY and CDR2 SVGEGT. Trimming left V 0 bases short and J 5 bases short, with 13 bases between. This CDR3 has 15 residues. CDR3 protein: CASSYSIGSKETQYF. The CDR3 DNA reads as TGTGCCAGCAGTTACTCGATTGGTAGCAAGGAGACCCAGTACTTC.

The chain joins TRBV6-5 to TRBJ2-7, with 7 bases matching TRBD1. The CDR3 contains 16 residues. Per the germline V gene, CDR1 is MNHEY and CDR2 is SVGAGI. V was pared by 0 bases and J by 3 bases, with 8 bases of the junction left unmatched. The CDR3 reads CASSYSRATGYYEQYF. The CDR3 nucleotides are TGTGCCAGCAGTTACTCGAGGGCGACAGGGTACTACGAGCAGTACTTC.

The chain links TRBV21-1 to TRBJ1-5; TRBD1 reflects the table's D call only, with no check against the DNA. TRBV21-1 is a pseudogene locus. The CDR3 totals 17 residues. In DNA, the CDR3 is TGTGCCAGCAGCAAAAAACCGGGACACCCGATCAATCAGCCCCAGCATTTT. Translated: CASSKKPGHPINQPQHF.

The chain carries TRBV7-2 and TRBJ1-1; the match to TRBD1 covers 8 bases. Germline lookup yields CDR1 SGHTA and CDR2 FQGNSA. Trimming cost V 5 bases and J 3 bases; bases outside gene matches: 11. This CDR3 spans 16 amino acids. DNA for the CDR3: TGTGCCAGCAGCGCACGATTTGGGACAGGCGACACTGAAGCTTTCTTT. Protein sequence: CASSARFGTGDTEAFF.

Written as DNA, the CDR3 is TGTGCCAGCAGCTTAACTAGGACTAGCGTGGATACGCAGTATTTT. Translation: CASSLTRTSVDTQYF. The V and J genes are TRBV11-2 and TRBJ2-3; the match to TRBD2 covers 9 bases. Unmatched junction bases numbered 6, after V lost 2 bases and J lost 6 bases. The CDR3 extends over 15 amino acids. Germline V CDR1 and CDR2: SGHAT, FQNNGV.

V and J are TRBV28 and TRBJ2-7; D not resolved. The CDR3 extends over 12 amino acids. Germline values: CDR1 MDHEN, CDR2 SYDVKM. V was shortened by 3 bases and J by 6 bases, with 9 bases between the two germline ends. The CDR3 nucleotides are TGTGCCAGCAGTTTGAAGCTTCGCGAGCAGTACTTC. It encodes CASSLKLREQYF.

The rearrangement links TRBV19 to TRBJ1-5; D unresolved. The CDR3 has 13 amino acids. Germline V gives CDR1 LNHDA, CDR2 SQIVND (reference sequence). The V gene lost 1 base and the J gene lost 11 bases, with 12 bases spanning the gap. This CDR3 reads CASSIVRFRAQHF. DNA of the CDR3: TGTGCCAGTAGTATAGTCCGTTTTAGAGCCCAGCATTTT.

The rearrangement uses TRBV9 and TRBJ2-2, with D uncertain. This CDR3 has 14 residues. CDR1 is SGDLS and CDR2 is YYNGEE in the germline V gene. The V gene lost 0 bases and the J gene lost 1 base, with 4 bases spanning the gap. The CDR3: CASSVDWNTGELFF. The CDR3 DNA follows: TGTGCCAGCAGCGTAGACTGGAACACCGGGGAGCTGTTTTTT. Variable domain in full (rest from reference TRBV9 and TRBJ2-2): DSGVTQTPKHLITATGQRVTLRCSPRSGDLSVYWYQQSLDQGLQFLIQYYNGEERAKGNILERFSAQQFPDLHSELNLSSLELGDSALYFCASSVDWNTGELFFGEGSRLTVL.

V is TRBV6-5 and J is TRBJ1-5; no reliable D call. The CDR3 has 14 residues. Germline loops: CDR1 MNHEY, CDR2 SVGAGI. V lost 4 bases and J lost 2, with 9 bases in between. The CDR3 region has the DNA TGTGCCAGCAGTTCGCCGGGTCGCAATCAGCCCCAGCATTTT. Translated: CASSSPGRNQPQHF.

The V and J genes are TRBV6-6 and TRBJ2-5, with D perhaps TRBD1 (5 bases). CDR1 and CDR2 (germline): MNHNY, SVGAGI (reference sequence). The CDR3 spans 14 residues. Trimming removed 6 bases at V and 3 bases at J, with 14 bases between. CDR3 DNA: TGTGCCAGCAGCATTAGACAGCGCGAAGAGACCCAGTACTTC. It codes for CASSIRQREETQYF.

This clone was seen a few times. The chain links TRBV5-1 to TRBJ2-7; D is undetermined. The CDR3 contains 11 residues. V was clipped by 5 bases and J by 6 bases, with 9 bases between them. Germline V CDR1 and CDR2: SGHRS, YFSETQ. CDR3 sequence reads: CASSELGEQYF. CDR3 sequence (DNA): TGCGCCAGCAGTGAGCTTGGCGAGCAGTACTTC.

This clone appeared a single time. The CDR3 region is CASSFDRGRNTEAFF. The DNA of the CDR3 is TGTGCCAGCAGTTTTGACAGGGGGCGAAACACTGAAGCTTTCTTT. V usage is TRBV6-5 and J usage is TRBJ1-1; 10 nucleotides match TRBD1. Trimming removed 4 bases from V and 2 bases from J; junction bases left unmatched: 4. Germline V lookup: CDR1 MNHEY, CDR2 SVGAGI. The CDR3 covers 15 residues.

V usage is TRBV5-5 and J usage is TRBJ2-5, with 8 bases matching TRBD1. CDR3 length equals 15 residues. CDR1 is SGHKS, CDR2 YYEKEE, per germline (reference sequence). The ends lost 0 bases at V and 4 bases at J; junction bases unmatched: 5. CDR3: CASSLDRGALETQYF. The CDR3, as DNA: TGTGCCAGCAGCTTGGACAGGGGGGCTTTAGAGACCCAGTACTTC.

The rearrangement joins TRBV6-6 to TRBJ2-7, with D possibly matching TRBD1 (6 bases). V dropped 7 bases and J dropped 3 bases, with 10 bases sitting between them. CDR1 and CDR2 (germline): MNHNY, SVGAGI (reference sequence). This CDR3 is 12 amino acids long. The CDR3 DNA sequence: TGTGCCAGCAACGAACAGGGCTACGAGCAGTACTTC. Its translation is CASNEQGYEQYF.

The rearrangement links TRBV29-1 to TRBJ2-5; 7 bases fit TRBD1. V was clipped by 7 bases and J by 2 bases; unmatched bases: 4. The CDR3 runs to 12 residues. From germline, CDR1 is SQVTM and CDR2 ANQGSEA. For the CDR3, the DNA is TGCAGCGGGGGACAGCAACAAGAGACCCAGTACTTC. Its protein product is CSGGQQQETQYF.

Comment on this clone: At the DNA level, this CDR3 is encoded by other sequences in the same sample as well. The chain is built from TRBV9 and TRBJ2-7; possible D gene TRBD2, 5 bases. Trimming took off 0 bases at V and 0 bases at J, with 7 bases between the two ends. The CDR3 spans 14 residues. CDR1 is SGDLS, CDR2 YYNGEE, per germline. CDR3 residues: CASSVGTVSYEQYF. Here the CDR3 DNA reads TGTGCCAGCAGCGTAGGGACTGTCTCCTACGAGCAGTACTTC.

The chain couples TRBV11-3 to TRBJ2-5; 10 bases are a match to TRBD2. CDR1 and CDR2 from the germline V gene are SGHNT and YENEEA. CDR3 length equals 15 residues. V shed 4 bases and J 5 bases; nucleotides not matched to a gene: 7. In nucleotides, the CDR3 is TGTGCCAGCAGCTCAGCGGGGGGGCCCCGGGAGACCCAGTACTTC. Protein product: CASSSAGGPRETQYF.

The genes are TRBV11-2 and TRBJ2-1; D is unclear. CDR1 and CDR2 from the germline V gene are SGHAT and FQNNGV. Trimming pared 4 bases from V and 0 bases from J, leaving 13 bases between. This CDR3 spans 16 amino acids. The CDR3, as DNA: TGTGCCAGCAGCTCCCGACCCAGGCTCTCCTACAATGAGCAGTTCTTC. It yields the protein CASSSRPRLSYNEQFF. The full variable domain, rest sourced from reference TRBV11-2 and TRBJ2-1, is EAGVAQSPRYKIIEKRQSVAFWCNPISGHATLYWYQQILGQGPKLLIQFQNNGVVDDSQLPKDRFSAERLKGVDSTLKIQPAKLEDSAVYLCASSSRPRLSYNEQFFGPGTRLTVL.

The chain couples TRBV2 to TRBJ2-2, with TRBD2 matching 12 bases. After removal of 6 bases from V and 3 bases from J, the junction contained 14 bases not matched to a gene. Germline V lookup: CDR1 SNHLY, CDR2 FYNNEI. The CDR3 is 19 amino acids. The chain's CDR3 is CASSAPPGLAGGYTGELFF. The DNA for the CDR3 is TGTGCCAGCAGCGCTCCCCCCGGCCTAGCGGGGGGGTACACCGGGGAGCTGTTTTTT.

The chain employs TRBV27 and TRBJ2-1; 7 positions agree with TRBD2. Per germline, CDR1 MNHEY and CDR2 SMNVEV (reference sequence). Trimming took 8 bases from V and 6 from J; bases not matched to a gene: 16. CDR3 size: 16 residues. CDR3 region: CASSRPGGPPSNEQFF. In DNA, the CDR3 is TGTGCCAGCTCCCGACCGGGAGGCCCTCCATCCAATGAGCAGTTCTTC.

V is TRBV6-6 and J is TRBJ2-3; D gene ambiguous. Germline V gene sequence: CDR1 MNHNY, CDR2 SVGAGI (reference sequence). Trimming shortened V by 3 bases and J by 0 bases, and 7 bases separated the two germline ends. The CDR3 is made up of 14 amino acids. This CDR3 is CASSYGRSTDTQYF. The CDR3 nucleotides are TGTGCCAGCAGTTATGGCAGGAGCACAGATACGCAGTATTTT.

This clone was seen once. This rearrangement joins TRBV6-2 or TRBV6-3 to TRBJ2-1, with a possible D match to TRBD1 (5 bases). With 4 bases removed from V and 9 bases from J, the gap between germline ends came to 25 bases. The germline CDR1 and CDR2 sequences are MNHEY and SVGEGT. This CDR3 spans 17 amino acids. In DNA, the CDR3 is TGTGCCAGCAGTTCCCCTTTGGGGCGACTCCCGCCTGGTGAGCAGTTCTTC. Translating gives CASSSPLGRLPPGEQFF.

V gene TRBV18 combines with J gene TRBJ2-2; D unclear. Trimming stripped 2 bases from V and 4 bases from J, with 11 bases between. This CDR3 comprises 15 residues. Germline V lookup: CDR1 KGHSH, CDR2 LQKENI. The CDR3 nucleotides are TGTGCCAGCTCACCAGAGGCAGTCTCCACCGGGGAGCTGTTTTTT. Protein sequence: CASSPEAVSTGELFF.

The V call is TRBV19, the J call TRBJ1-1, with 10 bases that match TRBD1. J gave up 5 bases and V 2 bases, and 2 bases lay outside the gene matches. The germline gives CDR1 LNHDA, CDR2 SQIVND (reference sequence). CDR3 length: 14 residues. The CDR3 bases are TGTGCCAGTAGTATACCGGGACAGGGGACTGAAGCTTTCTTT. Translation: CASSIPGQGTEAFF.